A selection of T cell receptor beta chains follows, all from one sample in a study of blood T cell repertoires in COVID-19. The protocol was immunoSEQ multiplex PCR, while the TCRdb copy is restricted to in-frame clones and leaves out a portion. The table has a few hundred thousand clones, approximately 83% seen once. The specimen sequenced was PBMCs or T cells enriched from blood (not recorded which). The source of these receptors is a woman aged 25-40 years who had recovered from COVID-19. CDR3s include the opening cysteine and the closing phenylalanine or tryptophan. D genes are given only for firm matches. A row's size may be missing; if present it is once, few, many or a size class.

abundance,j_gene,v_gene,d_gene,CDR3nt,CDR3aa
NA,TRBJ1-5,TRBV2,TRBD1,TGTGCCAGTTGGACAGGGGTTGATCAGCCCCAGCATTTT,CASWTGVDQPQHF
NA,TRBJ2-1,TRBV6-5,TRBD2,TGTGCCAGCAGTATGCTAGCGGGAGGTCAGAATGAGCAGTTCTTC,CASSMLAGGQNEQFF
NA,TRBJ1-6,TRBV27,NA,TGTGCCAGCAGTTTATCGCTAGTCCTTACAGGGATGAATTCACCCCTCCACTTT,CASSLSLVLTGMNSPLHF
NA,TRBJ1-4,TRBV5-1,TRBD1,TGCGCCAGCAGCTTGGATTGGCAGGGGGCTAATGAAAAACTGTTTTTT,CASSLDWQGANEKLFF
NA,TRBJ2-5,TRBV18,NA,TGTGCCAGCTCAGCGCGAGGGCCTCCGAACCAAGAGACCCAGTACTTC,CASSARGPPNQETQYF
NA,TRBJ1-1,TRBV12-3/TRBV12-4,NA,TGTGCCAGCAGTTTAAAACTCGGTACTGAAGCTTTCTTT,CASSLKLGTEAFF
NA,TRBJ1-5,TRBV28,NA,TGTGCCAGCACGTTGGCAGACAATAGCAATCAGCCCCAGCATTTT,CASTLADNSNQPQHF
NA,TRBJ1-1,TRBV7-9,NA,TGTGCCAGCAGCCCCTCGGGGGGGACTGAAGCTTTCTTT,CASSPSGGTEAFF
NA,TRBJ2-2,TRBV10-3,TRBD2,TGTGCCATCAGTGGCAGGATCGGACGCCGGGGGGAGAACACCGGGGAGCTGTTTTTT,CAISGRIGRRGENTGELFF
once,TRBJ1-6,TRBV5-6,TRBD1,TGTGCCAGCAGCCCCCGTGGGGACAGCGTTGGTTCACCCCTCCACTTT,CASSPRGDSVGSPLHF
NA,TRBJ2-3,TRBV19,NA,TGTGCCAGTAGTATCCTACTAGGTGGGGATACGCAGTATTTT,CASSILLGGDTQYF
NA,TRBJ2-5,TRBV28,TRBD2,TGTGCCAGCAGTTCCCATATGGGGCTAGCGGTGGGGGAGACCCAGTACTTC,CASSSHMGLAVGETQYF
NA,TRBJ1-2,TRBV2,NA,TGTGCCAGCAAGGCGGCCAGCTATGGCTACACCTTC,CASKAASYGYTF
NA,TRBJ1-1,TRBV28,NA,TGTGCCAGCAGTCCCTCGGACCTTCCCCTTTCTGGAACTTTGGAGGGGTACGAAGCTTTCTTT,CASSPSDLPLSGTLEGYEAFF
NA,TRBJ2-7,TRBV9,TRBD1,TGTGCCAGCAGCGTATCCGGGACAGGGTCCTACGAGCAGTACTTC,CASSVSGTGSYEQYF
NA,TRBJ2-1,TRBV11-2,NA,TGTGCCAGCAGCTTAGACAGGGGTGATGAGCAGTTCTTC,CASSLDRGDEQFF
NA,TRBJ1-1,TRBV13,TRBD1,TGTGCCAGCAGCTTAGGGGACAGGGAGAACACTGAAGCTTTCTTT,CASSLGDRENTEAFF
NA,TRBJ2-2,TRBV5-1,NA,TGCGCCAGCAGCTCCAGGGGATGGGAGCTGTTTTTT,CASSSRGWELFF
NA,TRBJ1-2,TRBV27,NA,TGTGCCAGCAAAGCCATGGTTGGCTATGGCTACACCTTC,CASKAMVGYGYTF
NA,TRBJ1-4,TRBV2,NA,TGTGCCAGCAGGATACAGGAAAACGGGGAAAAACTGTTTTTT,CASRIQENGEKLFF
NA,TRBJ1-1,TRBV13,TRBD1,TGTGCCAGCAGCGCAAGGGACAGGGGGAACACTGAAGCTTTCTTT,CASSARDRGNTEAFF
NA,TRBJ1-4,TRBV7-9,NA,TGTGCCAGCAGCTTAAAAGGACTGCCTAATGAAAAACTGTTTTTT,CASSLKGLPNEKLFF
NA,TRBJ2-1,TRBV12-3/TRBV12-4,NA,TGTGCCAGCAGACCCGACGCTAGTTTTGAGCAGTTCTTC,CASRPDASFEQFF
NA,TRBJ1-2,TRBV9,NA,TGTGCCAGCAGGAGGACAGCAAATGGCTACACCTTC,CASRRTANGYTF
NA,TRBJ2-1,TRBV28,NA,TGTGCCAGCAGGTTATACCCGACACGGAATGAGCAGTTCTTC,CASRLYPTRNEQFF
NA,TRBJ2-1,TRBV19,NA,TGTGCCAGTAGTGTGGGAGGCGTTCACAATGAGCAGTTCTTC,CASSVGGVHNEQFF
once,TRBJ2-7,TRBV20-1,NA,TGCAGTGTCCCTAGCGCCGAGCAGTACTTC,CSVPSAEQYF
NA,TRBJ1-2,TRBV28,TRBD1,TGTGCCACGGACAGGGGGCGAGGAGGCTACACCTTC,CATDRGRGGYTF
NA,TRBJ1-1,TRBV2,NA,TGTGCCAGCAGTCGGGTGAACACTGAAGCTTTCTTT,CASSRVNTEAFF
NA,TRBJ1-5,TRBV15,NA,TGTGCCACCAGCAGAGATTGGGGGACACCACGTAGCAATCAGCCCCAGCATTTT,CATSRDWGTPRSNQPQHF
NA,TRBJ1-2,TRBV6-1,TRBD1,TGTGCCAGCAGTGACACCCCCCCTCGGACAGGAAGAATGGACTATGGCTACACCTTC,CASSDTPPRTGRMDYGYTF
NA,TRBJ2-7,TRBV28,TRBD2,TGTGCCAGCTTGACTAGCGGGAGGGCCCGGATGATCTTC,CASLTSGRARMIF
NA,TRBJ2-7,TRBV28,TRBD1,TGTGCCAGCAGCCAACCTGGACAGGGCGACTACGAGCAGTACTTC,CASSQPGQGDYEQYF
NA,TRBJ2-3,TRBV4-2,TRBD2,TGTGCCAGCAGCCAAGAATCAGCGGGAGTTGGGGAAGATACGCAGTATTTT,CASSQESAGVGEDTQYF
NA,TRBJ2-1,TRBV7-3,NA,TGTGCCAGCAGCTTAGGGACTGAGTACAATGAGCAGTTCTTC,CASSLGTEYNEQFF
NA,TRBJ2-5,TRBV27,TRBD2,TGTGCCAGCAGTCTGGGACTAGCGGGAGGGCGAGAGACCCAGTACTTC,CASSLGLAGGRETQYF
NA,TRBJ2-2,TRBV11-2,NA,TGTGCCAGCAGCTACAGGCTTGGGGAGCTGTTTTTT,CASSYRLGELFF